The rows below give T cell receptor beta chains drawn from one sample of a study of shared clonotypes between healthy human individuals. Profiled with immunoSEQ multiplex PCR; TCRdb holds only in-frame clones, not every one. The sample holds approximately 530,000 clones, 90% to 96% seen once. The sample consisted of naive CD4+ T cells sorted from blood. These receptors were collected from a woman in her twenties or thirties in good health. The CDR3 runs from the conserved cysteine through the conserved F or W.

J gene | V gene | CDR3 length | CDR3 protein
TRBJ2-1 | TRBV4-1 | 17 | CASSRRGLRQGNNEQFF
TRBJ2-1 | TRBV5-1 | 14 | CASRGGRNRNEQFF
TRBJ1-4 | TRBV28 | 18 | CASSLFPLGSFEGEKLFF
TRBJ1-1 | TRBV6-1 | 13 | CASQTTVNTEAFF
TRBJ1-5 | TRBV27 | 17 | CASSTRLGGDSNQPQHF
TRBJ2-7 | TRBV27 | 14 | CASSLVQGSYEQYF
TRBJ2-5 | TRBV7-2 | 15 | CASSWDGRGSETQYF
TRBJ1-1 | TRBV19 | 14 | CASSNDRVNTEAFF
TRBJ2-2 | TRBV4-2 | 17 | CASSQDSKTRWAGELFF
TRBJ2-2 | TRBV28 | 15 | CASSLFRRGSRELFF
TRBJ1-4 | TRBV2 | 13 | CASRGQRNEKLFF
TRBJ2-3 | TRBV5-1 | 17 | CASSLNLDRGRADTQYF
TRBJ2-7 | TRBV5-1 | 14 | CASSLIDRGYEQYF
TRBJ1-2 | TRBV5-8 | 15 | CASSFEPGRGYGYTF
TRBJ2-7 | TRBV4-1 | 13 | CASSQGWRYEQYF
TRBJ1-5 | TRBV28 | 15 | CASRPGRVGGQPQHF
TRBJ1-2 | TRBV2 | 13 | CASSPGTNYGYTF
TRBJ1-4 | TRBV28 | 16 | CASSSHTAAGNEKLFF
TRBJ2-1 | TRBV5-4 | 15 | CASSSERPLLDEQFF
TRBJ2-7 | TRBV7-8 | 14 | CASSLGQRRYEQYF
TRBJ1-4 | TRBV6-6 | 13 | CASKEQGGEKLFF
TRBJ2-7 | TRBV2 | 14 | CASSGVRHSYEQYF
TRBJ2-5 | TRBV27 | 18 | CASRPGTSGRRDQETQYF
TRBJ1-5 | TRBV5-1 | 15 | CASSPGTVSNQPQHF
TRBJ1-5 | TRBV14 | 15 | CASSGGAGGNQPQHF
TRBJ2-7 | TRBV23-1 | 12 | CASNPEPYEQYF
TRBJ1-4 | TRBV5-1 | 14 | CASSLGSGNEKLFF
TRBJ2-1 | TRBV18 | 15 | CASSPSQAGANEQFF
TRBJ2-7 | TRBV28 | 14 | CASSLWDRPYEQYF
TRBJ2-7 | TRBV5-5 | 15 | CASRPTSGSWGEQYF
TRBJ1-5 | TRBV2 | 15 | CASSKGQGGNQPQHF